The clone carrying this T cell receptor beta chain has a handful of counts. CDR3 length: 15 amino acids. The J segment lost 2 bases and the V segment lost 5 bases, leaving 4 bases of the junction unmatched. Germline assignment: CDR1 MNHEY and CDR2 SVGAGI. These data come from a study of blood T cell repertoires in COVID-19. Study context: There were acute and convalescent COVID-19 samples, and they came from the United States, Italy and Spain. In each case, the material was cDNA or gDNA derived from T cells, B-cell-depleted T cells, or PBMCs.

As handled by the study authors: The assay estimated nucleated cells by amplifying reference gene primers. Clones were read by immunoSEQ multiplex PCR, and TCRdb kept only the in-frame ones, dropping some. The DNA was the basis for D and trimming; V, J and clone size are from that table. This table has 150,000 to 200,000 clones, about 83% appearing once. This receptor was taken from a human donor in a cohort sampled during active COVID-19. The sample consisted of peripheral blood. J is TRBJ2-7 and V is TRBV6-5; 12 bases are shared with TRBD2. As DNA, the CDR3 is TGTGCCAGCAGTAGGACTAGCGGGATTACCTACGAGCAGTACTTC. This codes for CASSRTSGITYEQYF.